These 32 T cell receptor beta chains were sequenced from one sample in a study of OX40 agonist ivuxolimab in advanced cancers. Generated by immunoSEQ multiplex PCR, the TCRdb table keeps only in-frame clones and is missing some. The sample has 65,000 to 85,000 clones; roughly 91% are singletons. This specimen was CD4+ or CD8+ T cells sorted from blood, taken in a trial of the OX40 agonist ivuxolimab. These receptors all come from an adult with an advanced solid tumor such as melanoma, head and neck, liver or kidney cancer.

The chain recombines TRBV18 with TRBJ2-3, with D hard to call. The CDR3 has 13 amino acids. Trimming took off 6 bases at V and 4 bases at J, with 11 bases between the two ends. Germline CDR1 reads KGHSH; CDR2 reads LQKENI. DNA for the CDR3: TGTGCCAGCTCGACCATCGGGTCAGATACGCAGTATTTT. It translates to CASSTIGSDTQYF.

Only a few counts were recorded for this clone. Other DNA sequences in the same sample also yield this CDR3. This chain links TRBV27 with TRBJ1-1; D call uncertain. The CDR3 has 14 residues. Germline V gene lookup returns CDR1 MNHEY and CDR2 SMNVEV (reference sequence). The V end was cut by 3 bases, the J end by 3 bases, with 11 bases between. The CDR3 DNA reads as TGTGCCAGCAGTTTGCGGACTGACTACACTGAAGCTTTCTTT. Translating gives CASSLRTDYTEAFF.

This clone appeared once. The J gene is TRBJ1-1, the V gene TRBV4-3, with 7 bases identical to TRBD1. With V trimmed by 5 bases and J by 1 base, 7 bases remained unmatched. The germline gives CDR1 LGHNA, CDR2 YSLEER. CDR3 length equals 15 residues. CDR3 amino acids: CASSYRGSQNTEAFF. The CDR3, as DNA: TGCGCCAGCAGCTACAGGGGCTCCCAGAACACTGAAGCTTTCTTT.

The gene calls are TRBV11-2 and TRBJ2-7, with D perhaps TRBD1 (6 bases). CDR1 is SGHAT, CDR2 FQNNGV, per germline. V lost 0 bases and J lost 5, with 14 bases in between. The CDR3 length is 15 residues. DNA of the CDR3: TGTGCCAGCAGCTTAGACCCCAGCAGGGGCCACGAGCAGTACTTC. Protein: CASSLDPSRGHEQYF.

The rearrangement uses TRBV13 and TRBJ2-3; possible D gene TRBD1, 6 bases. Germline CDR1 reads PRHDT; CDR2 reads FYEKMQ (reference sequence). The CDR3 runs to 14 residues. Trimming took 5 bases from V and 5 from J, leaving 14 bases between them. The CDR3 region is CASSPITGKDTQYF. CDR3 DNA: TGTGCCAGCAGCCCTATCACAGGGAAAGATACGCAGTATTTT.

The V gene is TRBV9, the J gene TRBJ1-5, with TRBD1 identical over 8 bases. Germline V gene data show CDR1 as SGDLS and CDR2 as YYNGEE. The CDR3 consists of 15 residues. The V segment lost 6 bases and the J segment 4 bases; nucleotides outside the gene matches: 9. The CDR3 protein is CASTLGTGLNQPQHF. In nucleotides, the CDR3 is TGTGCCAGCACCCTAGGGACAGGCTTGAATCAGCCCCAGCATTTT.

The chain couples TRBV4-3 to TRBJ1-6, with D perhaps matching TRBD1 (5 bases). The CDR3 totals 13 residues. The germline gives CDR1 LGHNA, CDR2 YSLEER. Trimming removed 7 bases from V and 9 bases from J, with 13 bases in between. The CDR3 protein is CASTLVGGSPLHF. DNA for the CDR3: TGCGCCAGCACCCTCGTGGGGGGTTCACCCCTCCACTTT.

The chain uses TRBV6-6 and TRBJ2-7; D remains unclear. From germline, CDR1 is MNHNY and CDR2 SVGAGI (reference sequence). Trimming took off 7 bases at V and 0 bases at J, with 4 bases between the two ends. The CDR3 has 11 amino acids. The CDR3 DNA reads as TGTGCCAGCACCGGCTCCTACGAGCAGTACTTC. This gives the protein CASTGSYEQYF.

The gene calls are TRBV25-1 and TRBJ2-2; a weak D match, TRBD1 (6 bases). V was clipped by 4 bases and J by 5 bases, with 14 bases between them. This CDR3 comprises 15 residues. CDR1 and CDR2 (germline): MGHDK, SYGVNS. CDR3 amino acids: CASSGDTRWTGELFF. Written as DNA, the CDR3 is TGTGCCAGCAGTGGGGACACCCGGTGGACCGGGGAGCTGTTTTTT.

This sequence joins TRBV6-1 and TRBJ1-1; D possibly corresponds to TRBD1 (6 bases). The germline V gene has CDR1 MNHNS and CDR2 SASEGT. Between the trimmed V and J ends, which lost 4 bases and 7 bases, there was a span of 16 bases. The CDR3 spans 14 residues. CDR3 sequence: CASSALQGRIEAFF. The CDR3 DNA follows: TGTGCCAGCAGTGCCCTCCAGGGGCGGATTGAAGCTTTCTTT.

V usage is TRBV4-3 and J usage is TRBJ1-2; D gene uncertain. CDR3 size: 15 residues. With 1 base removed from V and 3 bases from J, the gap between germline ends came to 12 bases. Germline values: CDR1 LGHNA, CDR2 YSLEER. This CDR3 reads CASSQVRQGDYGYTF. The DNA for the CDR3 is TGCGCCAGCAGCCAAGTTAGGCAAGGTGACTATGGCTACACCTTC.

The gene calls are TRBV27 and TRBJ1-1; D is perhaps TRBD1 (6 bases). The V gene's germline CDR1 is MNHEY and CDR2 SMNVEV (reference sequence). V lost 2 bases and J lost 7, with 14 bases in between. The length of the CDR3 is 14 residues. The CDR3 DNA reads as TGTGCCAGCAGTTTAGGAGGGGGGACGGGTGAAGCTTTCTTT. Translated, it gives CASSLGGGTGEAFF.

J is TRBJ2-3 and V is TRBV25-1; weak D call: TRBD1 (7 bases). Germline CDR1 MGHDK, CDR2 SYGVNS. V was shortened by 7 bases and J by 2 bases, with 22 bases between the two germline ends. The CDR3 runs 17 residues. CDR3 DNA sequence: TGTGCCAGCACCCGAGGCCCGGGGGACAGAGCCACAGATACGCAGTATTTT. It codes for CASTRGPGDRATDTQYF. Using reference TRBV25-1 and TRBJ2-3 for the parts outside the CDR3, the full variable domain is EADIYQTPRYLVIGTGKKITLECSQTMGHDKMYWYQQDPGMELHLIHYSYGVNSTEKGDLSSESTVSRIRTEHFPLTLESARPSHTSQYLCASTRGPGDRATDTQYFGPGTRLTVL.

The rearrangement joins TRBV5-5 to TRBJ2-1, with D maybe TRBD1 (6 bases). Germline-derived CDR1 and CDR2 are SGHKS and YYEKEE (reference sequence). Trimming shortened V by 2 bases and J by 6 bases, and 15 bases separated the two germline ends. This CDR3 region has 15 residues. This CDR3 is CASSLNGRGSNEQFF. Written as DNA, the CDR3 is TGTGCCAGCAGCTTAAACGGTAGGGGGAGCAATGAGCAGTTCTTC.

Written as DNA, the CDR3 is TGCGCCAGCAGCCAAGATCGGGCCTTGGGCTCACCCCTCCACTTT. Translated, it gives CASSQDRALGSPLHF. The V gene is TRBV4-1, the J gene TRBJ1-6; D unclear. The CDR3 has 15 residues. Germline lookup yields CDR1 MGHRA and CDR2 YSYEKL. V was shortened by 0 bases and J by 10 bases, with 13 bases between the two germline ends.

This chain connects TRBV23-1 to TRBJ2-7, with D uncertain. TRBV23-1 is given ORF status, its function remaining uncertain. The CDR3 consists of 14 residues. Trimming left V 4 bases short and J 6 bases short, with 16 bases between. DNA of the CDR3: TGCGCCAGCAGTCCCCCCACGTGTAGTTGCGAGCAGTACTTC. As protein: CASSPPTCSCEQYF.

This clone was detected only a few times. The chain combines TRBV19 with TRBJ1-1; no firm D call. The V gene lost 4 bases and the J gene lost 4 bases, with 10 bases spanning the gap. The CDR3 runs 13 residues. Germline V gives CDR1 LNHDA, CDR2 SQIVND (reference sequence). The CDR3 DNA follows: TGTGCCAGTAGTACTGCTCTGGCCACTGAAGCTTTCTTT. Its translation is CASSTALATEAFF.

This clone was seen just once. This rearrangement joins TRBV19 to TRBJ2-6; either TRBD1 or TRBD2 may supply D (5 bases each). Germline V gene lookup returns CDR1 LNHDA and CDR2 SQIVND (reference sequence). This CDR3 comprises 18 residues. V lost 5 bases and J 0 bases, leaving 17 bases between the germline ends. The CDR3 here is CASSPQGPLGSGANVLTF. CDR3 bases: TGTGCCAGTAGTCCCCAGGGACCGTTAGGCTCTGGGGCCAACGTCCTGACTTTC.

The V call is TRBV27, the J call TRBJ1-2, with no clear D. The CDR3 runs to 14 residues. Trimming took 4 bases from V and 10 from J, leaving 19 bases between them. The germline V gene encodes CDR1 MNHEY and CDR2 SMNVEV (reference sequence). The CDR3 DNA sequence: TGTGCCAGCAGTTCTAACGGTCGCCCTGGGGACTACACCTTC. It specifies CASSSNGRPGDYTF.

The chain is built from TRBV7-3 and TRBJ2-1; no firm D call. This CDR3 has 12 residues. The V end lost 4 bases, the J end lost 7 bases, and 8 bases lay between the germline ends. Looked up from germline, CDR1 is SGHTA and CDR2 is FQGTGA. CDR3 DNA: TGTGCCAGCAGCTCTGGACCTAATGAGCAGTTCTTC. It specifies CASSSGPNEQFF.

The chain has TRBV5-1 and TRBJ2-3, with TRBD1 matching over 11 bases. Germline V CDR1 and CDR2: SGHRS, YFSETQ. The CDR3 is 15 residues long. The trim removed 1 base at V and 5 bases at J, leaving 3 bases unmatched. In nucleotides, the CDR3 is TGCGCCAGCAGCTTGACGGGACAGGGGGGAGATACGCAGTATTTT. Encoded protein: CASSLTGQGGDTQYF. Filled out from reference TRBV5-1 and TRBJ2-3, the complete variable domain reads KAGVTQTPRYLIKTRGQQVTLSCSPISGHRSVSWYQQTPGQGLQFLFEYFSETQRNKGNFPGRFSGRQFSNSRSEMNVSTLELGDSALYLCASSLTGQGGDTQYFGPGTRLTVL.

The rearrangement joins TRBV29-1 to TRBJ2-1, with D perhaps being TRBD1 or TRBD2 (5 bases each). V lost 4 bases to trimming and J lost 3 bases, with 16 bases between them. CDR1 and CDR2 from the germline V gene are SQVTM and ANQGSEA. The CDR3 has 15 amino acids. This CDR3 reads CSVGWVGPHYNEQFF. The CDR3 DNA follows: TGCAGCGTTGGGTGGGTGGGACCCCACTACAATGAGCAGTTCTTC.

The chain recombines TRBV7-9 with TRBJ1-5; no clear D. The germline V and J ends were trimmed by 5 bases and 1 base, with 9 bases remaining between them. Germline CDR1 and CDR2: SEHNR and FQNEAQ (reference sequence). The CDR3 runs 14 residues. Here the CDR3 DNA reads TGTGCCAGCAGCCCCGTAGACAGCAATCAGCCCCAGCATTTT. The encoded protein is CASSPVDSNQPQHF.

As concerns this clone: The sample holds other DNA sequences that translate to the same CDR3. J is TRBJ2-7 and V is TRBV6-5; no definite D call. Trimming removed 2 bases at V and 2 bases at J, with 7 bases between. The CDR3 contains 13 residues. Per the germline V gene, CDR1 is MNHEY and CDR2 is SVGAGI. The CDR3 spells CASSYQIAYEQYF. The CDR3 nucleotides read TGTGCCAGCAGTTACCAGATAGCCTACGAGCAGTACTTC.

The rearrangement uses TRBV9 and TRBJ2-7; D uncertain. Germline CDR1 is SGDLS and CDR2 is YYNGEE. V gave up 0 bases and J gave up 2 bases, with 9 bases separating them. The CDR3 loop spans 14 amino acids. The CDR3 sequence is CASSVVPGPYEQYF. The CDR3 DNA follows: TGTGCCAGCAGCGTAGTCCCCGGACCCTACGAGCAGTACTTC. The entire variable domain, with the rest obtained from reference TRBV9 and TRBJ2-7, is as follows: DSGVTQTPKHLITATGQRVTLRCSPRSGDLSVYWYQQSLDQGLQFLIQYYNGEERAKGNILERFSAQQFPDLHSELNLSSLELGDSALYFCASSVVPGPYEQYFGPGTRLTVT.

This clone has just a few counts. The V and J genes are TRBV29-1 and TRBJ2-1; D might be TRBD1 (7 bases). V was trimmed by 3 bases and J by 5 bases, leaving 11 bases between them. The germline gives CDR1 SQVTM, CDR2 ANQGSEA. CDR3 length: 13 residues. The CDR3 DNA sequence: TGCAGCGTTGAGAGCAGGGGGGACAATGAGCAGTTCTTC. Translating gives CSVESRGDNEQFF.

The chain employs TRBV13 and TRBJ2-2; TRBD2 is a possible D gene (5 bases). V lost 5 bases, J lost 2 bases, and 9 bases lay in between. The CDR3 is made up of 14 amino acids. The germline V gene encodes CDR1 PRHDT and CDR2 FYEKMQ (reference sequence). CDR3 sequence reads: CASSRGFNTGELFF. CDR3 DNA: TGTGCCAGCAGCCGGGGTTTCAACACCGGGGAGCTGTTTTTT.

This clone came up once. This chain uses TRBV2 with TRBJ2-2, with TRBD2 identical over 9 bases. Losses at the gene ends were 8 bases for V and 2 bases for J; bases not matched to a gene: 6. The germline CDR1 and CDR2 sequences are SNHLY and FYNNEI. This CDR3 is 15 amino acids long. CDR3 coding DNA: TGTGCCAGCCAGGTTAGCGGGAGAAACACCGGGGAGCTGTTTTTT. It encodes CASQVSGRNTGELFF.

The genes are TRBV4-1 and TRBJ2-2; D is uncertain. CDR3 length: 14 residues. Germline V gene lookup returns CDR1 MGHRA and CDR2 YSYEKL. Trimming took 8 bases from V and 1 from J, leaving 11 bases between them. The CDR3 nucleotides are TGCGCCAGCTCCTCGACCGTGAACACCGGGGAGCTGTTTTTT. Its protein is CASSSTVNTGELFF.

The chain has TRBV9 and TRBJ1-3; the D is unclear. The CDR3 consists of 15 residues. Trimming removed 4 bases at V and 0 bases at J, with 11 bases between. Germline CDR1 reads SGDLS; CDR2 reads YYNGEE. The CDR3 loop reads CASSTAESSGNTIYF. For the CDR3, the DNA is TGTGCCAGCAGCACCGCAGAGAGCTCTGGAAACACCATATATTTT.

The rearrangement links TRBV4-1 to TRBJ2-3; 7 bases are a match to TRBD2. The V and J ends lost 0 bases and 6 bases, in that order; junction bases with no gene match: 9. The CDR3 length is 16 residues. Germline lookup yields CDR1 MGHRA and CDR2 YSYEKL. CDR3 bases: TGCGCCAGCAGCCAAGACCAGGGAGGGCGGCAGGATACGCAGTATTTT. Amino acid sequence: CASSQDQGGRQDTQYF.

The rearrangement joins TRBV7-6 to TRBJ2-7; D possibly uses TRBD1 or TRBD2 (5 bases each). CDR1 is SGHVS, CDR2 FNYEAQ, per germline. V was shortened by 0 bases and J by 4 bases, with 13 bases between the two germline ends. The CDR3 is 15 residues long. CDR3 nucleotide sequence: TGTGCCAGCAGCTTAGCGACGGGACGGGTTTACGAGCAGTACTTC. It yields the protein CASSLATGRVYEQYF. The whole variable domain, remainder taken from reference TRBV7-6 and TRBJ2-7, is GAGVSQSPRYKVTKRGQDVALRCDPISGHVSLYWYRQALGQGPEFLTYFNYEAQQDKSGLPNDRFSAERPEGSISTLTIQRTEQRDSAMYRCASSLATGRVYEQYFGPGTRLTVT.